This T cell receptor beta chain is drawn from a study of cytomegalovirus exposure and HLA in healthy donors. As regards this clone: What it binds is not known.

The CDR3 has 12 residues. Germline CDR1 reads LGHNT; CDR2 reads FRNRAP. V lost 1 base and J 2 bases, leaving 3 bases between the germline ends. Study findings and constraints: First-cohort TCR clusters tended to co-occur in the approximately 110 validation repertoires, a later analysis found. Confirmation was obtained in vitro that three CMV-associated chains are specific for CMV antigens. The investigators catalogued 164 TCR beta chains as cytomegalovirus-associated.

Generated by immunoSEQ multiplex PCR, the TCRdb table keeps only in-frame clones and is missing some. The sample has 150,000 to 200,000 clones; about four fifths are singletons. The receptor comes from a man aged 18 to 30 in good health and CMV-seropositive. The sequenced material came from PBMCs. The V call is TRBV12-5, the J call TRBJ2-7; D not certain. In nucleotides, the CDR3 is TGTGCTAGTGGTTTGGGGCCCTACGAGCAGTACTTC. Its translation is CASGLGPYEQYF.